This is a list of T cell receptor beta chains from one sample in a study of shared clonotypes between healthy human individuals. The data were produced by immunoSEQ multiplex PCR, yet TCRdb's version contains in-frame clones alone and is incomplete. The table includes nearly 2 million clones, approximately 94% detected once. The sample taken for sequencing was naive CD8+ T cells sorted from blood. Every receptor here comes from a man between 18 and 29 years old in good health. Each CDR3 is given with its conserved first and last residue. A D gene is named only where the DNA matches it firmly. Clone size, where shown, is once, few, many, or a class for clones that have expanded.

CASSLTAGNEQYF,TGTGCCAGCAGTCTCACAGCTGGGAACGAGCAGTACTTC,-,TRBV27,TRBJ2-7,-
CASSQGFSGTGNTIYF,TGTGCCAGCAGCCAAGGATTCTCGGGGACCGGAAACACCATATATTTT,-,TRBV7-9,TRBJ1-3,-
CSVEDWARREETQYF,TGCAGCGTTGAAGATTGGGCCCGGCGGGAAGAGACCCAGTACTTC,-,TRBV29-1,TRBJ2-5,-
CASSEPGQTYEQYF,TGTGCCAGCAGCGAACCGGGACAGACCTACGAGCAGTACTTC,-,TRBV7-9,TRBJ2-7,TRBD1
CASSSYEGLVSETQYF,TGTGCCAGCAGCTCCTACGAGGGACTAGTGAGTGAGACCCAGTACTTC,-,TRBV7-9,TRBJ2-5,TRBD2
CASSPSGGTEAFF,TGCGCCAGCAGCCCGTCGGGAGGCACTGAAGCTTTCTTT,-,TRBV5-1,TRBJ1-1,-
CASSFSGRGTYEQYF,TGTGCCAGCAGCTTTAGCGGGAGAGGAACCTACGAGCAGTACTTC,-,TRBV13,TRBJ2-7,TRBD2
CASRSSTGDLVPGYGYTF,TGTGCCAGCAGATCCTCGACAGGGGATCTGGTTCCCGGCTATGGCTACACCTTC,-,TRBV7-8,TRBJ1-2,TRBD1
CASSHSDSNYEQYF,TGTGCCAGCAGCCACAGCGACAGCAACTACGAGCAGTACTTC,-,TRBV4-2,TRBJ2-7,-
CASRQTGGYTEAFF,TGTGCCAGCAGGCAGACAGGGGGCTACACTGAAGCTTTCTTT,-,TRBV14,TRBJ1-1,TRBD1
CATRRTSGTGTGELFF,TGTGCCACCAGGAGGACTAGCGGGACGGGCACCGGGGAGCTGTTTTTT,-,TRBV15,TRBJ2-2,TRBD2
CASSELAGTEYNTGELFF,TGTGCCAGCAGCGAACTGGCCGGGACAGAGTATAACACCGGGGAGCTGTTTTTT,-,TRBV2,TRBJ2-2,TRBD1
CASSLDETDDTEAFF,TGTGCCAGCAGCTTGGATGAGACAGATGACACTGAAGCTTTCTTT,few,TRBV5-4,TRBJ1-1,-
CASSHQDLSSYEQYF,TGCGCCAGCAGCCATCAAGACTTGAGCTCCTACGAGCAGTACTTC,-,TRBV4-1,TRBJ2-7,-
CASSGMGGELFF,TGTGCCAGCAGCGGAATGGGCGGGGAGCTGTTTTTT,-,TRBV5-6,TRBJ2-2,-
CASSYVAGDGYTF,TGTGCCAGCAGTTACGTCGCAGGGGACGGCTACACCTTC,-,TRBV6-6,TRBJ1-2,-
CASSFLSGDTQYF,TGTGCCAGCAGCTTCCTGAGCGGAGATACGCAGTATTTT,-,TRBV7-8,TRBJ2-3,-
CASSLATGNTDTQYF,TGTGCCAGCAGTTTAGCGACAGGCAACACAGATACGCAGTATTTT,-,TRBV28,TRBJ2-3,-
CASTSQQGANYGYTF,TGTGCCAGCACTTCACAACAAGGAGCCAACTATGGCTACACCTTC,-,TRBV13,TRBJ1-2,-
CASASRTGYTSSSYEQYF,TGTGCCAGCGCATCCCGGACAGGGTACACTTCCAGCTCCTACGAGCAGTACTTC,-,TRBV7-9,TRBJ2-7,TRBD1
CASSPPGTYEQYF,TGTGCCAGCAGTCCACCCGGGACGTATGAGCAGTACTTC,once,TRBV27,TRBJ2-7,-
CATPTSGMDEQFF,TGTGCCACCCCCACTAGCGGGATGGATGAGCAGTTCTTC,-,TRBV7-9,TRBJ2-1,TRBD2
CASSLSQGWSYEQYF,TGTGCCAGCAGCTTATCCCAGGGTTGGTCCTACGAGCAGTACTTC,-,TRBV7-9,TRBJ2-7,-
CASSETGQETQYF,TGCGCCAGCAGTGAGACGGGGCAAGAGACCCAGTACTTC,-,TRBV10-1,TRBJ2-5,-
CASSHLAPGPYEQYF,TGCGCCAGCAGCCATTTGGCTCCGGGACCCTACGAGCAGTACTTC,-,TRBV4-1,TRBJ2-7,-
CASSVGSGVVEQFF,TGTGCCAGCAGCGTAGGTAGCGGGGTGGTTGAGCAGTTCTTC,-,TRBV9,TRBJ2-1,TRBD2
CASSSSGRAQDTQYF,TGTGCCAGCAGCTCGAGCGGGAGGGCTCAGGATACGCAGTATTTT,-,TRBV9,TRBJ2-3,TRBD2
CASSIGGFAYEQYF,TGTGCCAGTAGTATTGGGGGGTTTGCCTACGAGCAGTACTTC,-,TRBV19,TRBJ2-7,-
CASSIGGEAFF,TGTGCCAGCAGCATTGGGGGGGAAGCTTTCTTT,-,TRBV13,TRBJ1-1,-
CASSLLLRLAGDEQFF,TGTGCCAGCAGCTTGCTGCTAAGGCTAGCGGGGGATGAGCAGTTCTTC,-,TRBV5-6,TRBJ2-1,TRBD2
CASSSGRAPYEQYF,TGTGCCAGCAGTAGCGGACGGGCCCCCTACGAGCAGTACTTC,-,TRBV5-6,TRBJ2-7,-
CASSYKETQYF,TGTGCCAGCAGTTACAAAGAGACCCAGTACTTC,-,TRBV6-5,TRBJ2-5,-
CASSERQAGPPYGYTF,TGTGCCAGCAGCGAGAGACAGGCGGGACCTCCCTATGGCTACACCTTC,-,TRBV9,TRBJ1-2,-
CASSLGTGGSNQPQHF,TGTGCCAGCAGTTTGGGGACAGGGGGTAGCAATCAGCCCCAGCATTTT,-,TRBV28,TRBJ1-5,TRBD1
CASSSSWGAGEDEQYF,TGTGCCAGCAGCTCCTCCTGGGGGGCAGGGGAAGACGAGCAGTACTTC,-,TRBV7-9,TRBJ2-7,-
CASSYQDQETQYF,TGTGCCAGCAGTTATCAGGACCAAGAGACCCAGTACTTC,-,TRBV6-5,TRBJ2-5,-
CASSQVWGGTNTEAFF,TGCGCCAGCAGCCAAGTCTGGGGGGGCACGAACACTGAAGCTTTCTTT,-,TRBV4-3,TRBJ1-1,-
CAISESIDQRGHTGELFF,TGTGCCATCAGTGAGTCGATCGACCAGCGGGGACACACCGGGGAGCTGTTTTTT,once,TRBV10-3,TRBJ2-2,TRBD2
CASSLRGLAGVNEQFF,TGTGCCAGCAGCCTCCGAGGGTTAGCGGGGGTCAATGAGCAGTTCTTC,-,TRBV7-2,TRBJ2-1,TRBD2
CASSVAAHPNSGNTIYF,TGTGCCAGCAGCGTAGCGGCCCATCCGAACTCCGGAAACACCATATATTTT,-,TRBV9,TRBJ1-3,-
CASSFGRGQTYEQYF,TGTGCCAGCAGCTTCGGGAGGGGGCAAACCTACGAGCAGTACTTC,-,TRBV13,TRBJ2-7,-
CASSLAGYTTEAFF,TGTGCCAGCAGCTTAGCAGGGTATACCACTGAAGCTTTCTTT,-,TRBV7-6,TRBJ1-1,-
CASSLIAETSTDTQYF,TGTGCCAGCAGCTTGATTGCCGAAACTAGCACAGATACGCAGTATTTT,once,TRBV5-6,TRBJ2-3,-
CASSLVAGVSYNEQFF,TGTGCCAGCAGTTTGGTAGCGGGAGTTTCCTACAATGAGCAGTTCTTC,once,TRBV27,TRBJ2-1,TRBD2
CASSFKFSGLNIEQYF,TGTGCCAGCAGTTTTAAATTTTCGGGCCTAAATATTGAGCAGTACTTC,-,TRBV28,TRBJ2-7,-